These 5 T cell receptor beta chains came from one sample sequenced in a study of T cell responses to AZD1222 COVID-19 vaccine. TCRdb's table, derived via immunoSEQ multiplex PCR, lists solely in-frame clones and lacks some. The sample holds under 150,000 clones, 90% seen once. Sample: peripheral blood, taken on day 0 of AZD1222 vaccination. Receptors originate from an adult in good health.

The rearrangement uses TRBV2 and TRBJ1-1; D is possibly TRBD1 (6 bases). Germline CDR1 is SNHLY and CDR2 is FYNNEI. The CDR3 consists of 14 residues. Trimming cost V 5 bases and J 3 bases, with 13 bases left between them. The CDR3 sequence is CASSWNRADTEAFF. CDR3 bases: TGTGCCAGCAGTTGGAACAGGGCCGACACTGAAGCTTTCTTT. Variable domain in full (rest from reference TRBV2 and TRBJ1-1): EPEVTQTPSHQVTQMGQEVILRCVPISNHLYFYWYRQILGQKVEFLVSFYNNEISEKSEIFDDQFSVERPDGSNFTLKIRSTKLEDSAMYFCASSWNRADTEAFFGQGTRLTVV.

V usage is TRBV5-1 and J usage is TRBJ2-3; D not certain. Trimming pared 0 bases from V and 5 bases from J, leaving 4 bases between. Germline-derived CDR1 and CDR2 are SGHRS and YFSETQ. The CDR3 has 12 residues. CDR3 nucleotides: TGCGCCAGCAGCTTGGTGGGAGATACGCAGTATTTT. The encoded protein is CASSLVGDTQYF.

The chain employs TRBV6-5 and TRBJ2-5; TRBD1 matches at 9 bases. Trimming took 5 bases from V and 1 from J; bases not matched to a gene: 5. The CDR3 covers 15 residues. Germline loops: CDR1 MNHEY, CDR2 SVGAGI. The CDR3 region is CASSRDRASQETQYF. DNA for the CDR3: TGTGCCAGCAGTAGGGACAGGGCCTCCCAAGAGACCCAGTACTTC.

The CDR3 nucleotides are TGTGCCAGCCAGAGTCTAAACACCGGGGAGCTGTTTTTT. The encoded protein is CASQSLNTGELFF. This chain links TRBV6-5 with TRBJ2-2, with unresolved D. Germline-derived CDR1 and CDR2 are MNHEY and SVGAGI. With 8 bases removed from V and 2 bases from J, the gap between germline ends came to 9 bases. The CDR3 length is 13 residues.

In this sample, this clone turned up once. The chain couples TRBV29-1 to TRBJ1-1; the match to TRBD1 covers 7 bases. Germline values: CDR1 SQVTM, CDR2 ANQGSEA. This CDR3 contains 15 residues. V gave up 4 bases and J gave up 3 bases; unmatched junction bases: 11. The CDR3 region has the DNA TGCAGCGTTGCTGGGTTGACAGGGAGGGACACTGAAGCTTTCTTT. Translated, it gives CSVAGLTGRDTEAFF.